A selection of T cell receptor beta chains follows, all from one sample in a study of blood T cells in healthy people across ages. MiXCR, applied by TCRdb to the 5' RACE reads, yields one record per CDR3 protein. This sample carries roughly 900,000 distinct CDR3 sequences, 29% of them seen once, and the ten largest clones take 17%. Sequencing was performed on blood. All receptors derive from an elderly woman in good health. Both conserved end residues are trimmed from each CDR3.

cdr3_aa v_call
SAREGGLLMNTEAF TRBV20-1
SAISGGGTDTQY TRBV20-1
ASTSLRADTEAF TRBV7-2
ATHRGASAVSYEQY TRBV2
ASSYDGQFGYT TRBV6-6
ASRKAGTGQETQY TRBV27
ASSLWTDTQY TRBV12-3/TRBV12-4
ASSILGTGIEQF TRBV27
SVDSQGGRETQY TRBV29-1
ASSQAHSGTEAF TRBV4-3
SALSVGKGTDTQY TRBV20-1
SAMLSGRVNYEQY TRBV20-1
ASREGRTAEAF TRBV2
ASSEYRGNSNQPQH TRBV6-1
SAGRRGRNTRELF TRBV20-1
ASSRPTGVEQY TRBV5-1
ASTNGLAAQETQY TRBV9
ASSFKGQDGYT TRBV27
ASSNRTGRNGYT TRBV5-1
ASSVQRRGYNEQF TRBV7-2
ASSLGTGMSYEQY TRBV5-1
ASSLYRESIQY TRBV7-6
SVEGQSGYEQY TRBV29-1
ASSFVVWTPYNEQY TRBV28
AIRRQGDEQY TRBV10-3
ASSSTTWGNSPLH TRBV7-2
SAETGGAGNNEQF TRBV20-1
ASRRLTSGETQY TRBV6-1
SAWDSNQPQH TRBV20-1
ASSIKGYNEQF TRBV19
ASSVGQGASGYT TRBV9
ASFQPGLAGGADTQY TRBV6-1
ASSQYRFQTNTGAF TRBV7-2
ASSQFGTDYGYT TRBV4-2
ASSYSFAPYRSSYGYT TRBV6-5
ASSLALADWGTQY TRBV7-9